Listed here are 20 T cell receptor beta chains from one sample, sequenced in a study of Graves' ophthalmopathy and Graves' hyperthyroidism. As the template, RNA transcripts were used to amplify TCR beta CDR3 regions. After a first-round RT-PCR with HTBI primers, a second-round multiplex PCR was run. TCRdb reprocessed the multiplex PCR reads via MiXCR and lists one record per CDR3 protein. The sample consists of 900,000 to 1,200,000 distinct CDR3 sequences, roughly 35% of them appearing once. Sequencing was carried out using peripheral blood or thyroid tissue (not recorded which). Receptors were obtained from an adult man with Graves' hyperthyroidism.

The table lists this clonotype with many counts. V is TRBV11-2 and J is TRBJ2-5, with 7 bases fitting TRBD1. The CDR3 totals 14 residues. Trimming took 5 bases from V and 5 from J; bases not matched to a gene: 8. Per germline, CDR1 SGHAT and CDR2 FQNNGV. This CDR3 reads CASSPTRGSETQYF. The CDR3 DNA sequence: TGTGCCAGCAGCCCGACCAGGGGGAGCGAGACCCAGTACTTC.

A few counts support this clonotype. The chain recombines TRBV15 with TRBJ2-7, with D perhaps being TRBD1 or TRBD2 (5 bases each). In germline, CDR1 is LNHNV, CDR2 YYDKDF (reference sequence). The CDR3 sequence is 16 residues long. Trimming removed 0 bases at V and 9 bases at J, with 21 bases between. The CDR3, as DNA: TGTGCCACCAGCAGAGATGGAGGCCAGGGTAGTGGGGGGCAGTACTTC. This sequence encodes CATSRDGGQGSGGQYF.

This sequence joins TRBV4-3 and TRBJ2-5; D is perhaps TRBD1 or TRBD2 (6 bases each). The J call could be wrong; TRBJ2-7 is a better fit for the DNA end. The CDR3 contains 16 residues. CDR1 and CDR2 from the germline V gene are LGHNA and YSLEER. CDR3 nucleotide sequence: TGCGCCAGCAGCCAAGAAGGGGGGCAGCCGATTTACGAGCAGTACTTC. The encoded protein is CASSQEGGQPIYEQYF.

This clonotype was seen a few times. The rearrangement joins TRBV5-1 to TRBJ2-7, with D possibly matching TRBD2 (6 bases). This CDR3 is built from 23 residues. V was pared by 0 bases and J by 4 bases, with 38 bases between. CDR1 SGHRS and CDR2 YFSETQ come from the germline V gene. The DNA for the CDR3 is TGCGCCAGCAGCTTGGCCGAGGAGGGAAGGGGATTTCCCCATGGCCCAGGAACGTACGAGCAGTACTTC. This encodes CASSLAEEGRGFPHGPGTYEQYF.

CDR3 coding DNA: TGTGCCAGCAGCCCAAGGACAGGGGGATTCGAAAAACTGTTTTTT. Protein product: CASSPRTGGFEKLFF. The chain has TRBV11-2 and TRBJ1-4; TRBD1 matches at 10 bases. Germline loops: CDR1 SGHAT, CDR2 FQNNGV. The ends lost 5 bases at V and 8 bases at J; junction bases unmatched: 8. CDR3 length: 15 residues.

This clonotype was counted between two and nine times. The V gene is TRBV14, the J gene TRBJ1-1, with 11 bases that match TRBD1. The CDR3 covers 15 residues. The J segment lost 4 bases and the V segment lost 4 bases, leaving 5 bases of the junction unmatched. Per germline, CDR1 SGHDN and CDR2 FVKESK. Here the CDR3 reads CASSPGQGEITEAFF. DNA for the CDR3: TGTGCCAGCAGCCCGGGACAGGGGGAAATCACTGAAGCTTTCTTT.

The chain carries TRBV29-1 and TRBJ2-7; TRBD1 matches 11 bases. V lost 5 bases and J lost 2; bases outside the gene matches: 8. Germline CDR1 is SQVTM and CDR2 is ANQGSEA. The CDR3 is 15 residues long. The CDR3 is CSVRTGGETAYEQYF. DNA of the CDR3: TGCAGCGTTAGGACAGGGGGCGAGACCGCCTACGAGCAGTACTTC.

Comments on this clonotype: This could be a read error, since a much larger clone is one nucleotide away. The CDR3 coding sequence is TGTGCCAGTAGTCCCGACGGTTATCAGCCCCGGCATTTT. Protein product: CASSPDGYQPRHF. V is TRBV19 and J is TRBJ1-5; D remains ambiguous. The CDR3 has 13 amino acids. Per the germline V gene, CDR1 is LNHDA and CDR2 is SQIVND (reference sequence).

Ten or more counts support this clonotype. V usage is TRBV29-1 and J usage is TRBJ1-4, with TRBD1 matching 10 bases. The CDR3 is 17 residues long. CDR1 is SQVTM and CDR2 is ANQGSEA in the germline V gene. V dropped 5 bases and J dropped 6; count of bases not matched to a gene: 15. The CDR3 nucleotides are TGCAGCGTTCTCGGGACAGGGGAGGAAGAGGGATATGAAAAACTGTTTTTT. Its protein product is CSVLGTGEEEGYEKLFF.

The rearrangement joins TRBV10-1 to TRBJ2-7; D is uncertain. The germline V gene has CDR1 WNHNN and CDR2 SYGVQD (reference sequence). Deletions cut 9 bases from V and 2 bases from J, with 11 bases between. The CDR3 has 12 amino acids. Here the CDR3 DNA reads TGCGCCAGGAAAGGGCCAACCTACGAGCAGTACTTC. Translated: CARKGPTYEQYF.

This clonotype was seen many times. The chain has TRBV20-1 and TRBJ2-5; D is uncertain. CDR1 DFQATT and CDR2 SNEGSKA come from the germline V gene (reference sequence). The CDR3 is 12 amino acids. Trimming pared 4 bases from V and 2 bases from J, leaving 8 bases between. The CDR3 DNA reads TGCAGTGCTAAGGCCAGACAAGAGACCCAGTACTTC. This translates into CSAKARQETQYF.

The rearrangement joins TRBV2 to TRBJ2-5; D gene unclear. The last part of the DNA fits TRBJ2-1 better; the J call may be wrong. The CDR3 runs to 11 residues. The germline gives CDR1 SNHLY, CDR2 FYNNEI. CDR3 amino acids: CASRARDEQFF. The CDR3 DNA reads as TGTGCCAGCAGAGCTAGGGATGAGCAGTTCTTC.

The sample holds many counts of this clonotype. The chain has TRBV2 and TRBJ1-2; D is possibly TRBD1 (5 bases). V shed 3 bases and J shed 4 bases, with 15 bases lying between them. This CDR3 has 15 residues. Germline loops: CDR1 SNHLY, CDR2 FYNNEI. CDR3 in amino acids: CASSDRGGQGYGYTF. CDR3 DNA: TGTGCCAGCAGTGACCGCGGCGGTCAGGGCTATGGCTACACCTTC.

The chain joins TRBV7-9 to TRBJ2-2, with D possibly matching TRBD2 (6 bases). The CDR3 spans 17 residues. Trimming stripped 4 bases from V and 10 bases from J, with 25 bases between. The V gene's germline CDR1 is SEHNR and CDR2 FQNEAQ (reference sequence). The CDR3, as DNA: TGTGCCAGCAGCTCCAGACTCGCGGGGCGTTGGGAGGAGGAGCTGTTTTTT. It yields the protein CASSSRLAGRWEEELFF.

The sample holds many counts of this clonotype. V usage is TRBV16 and J usage is TRBJ1-6, with D maybe TRBD1 (6 bases). CDR1 is KGHSY and CDR2 is FQNENV in the germline V gene. The CDR3 runs to 14 residues. The ends were cut back, 1 base at V and 7 bases at J, with 8 bases in the middle. The CDR3 DNA sequence: TGTGCCAGCAGCCAATATGGGGGCAATTCACCCCTCCACTTT. This gives the protein CASSQYGGNSPLHF. The full variable domain, rest sourced from reference TRBV16 and TRBJ1-6, is GEEVAQTPKHLVRGEGQKAKLYCAPIKGHSYVFWYQQVLKNEFKFLISFQNENVFDETGMPKERFSAKCLPNSPCSLEIQATKLEDSAVYFCASSQYGGNSPLHFGNGTRLTVT.

DNA for the CDR3: TGTGCCTGGAGTGTAGTTGGTCGAGGTGGCTACACCTTC. It is translated as CAWSVVGRGGYTF. The chain couples TRBV7-9 to TRBJ1-2; no firm D call. Trimming took 11 bases from V and 7 from J, leaving 20 bases between them. The germline gives CDR1 SEHNR, CDR2 FQNEAQ (reference sequence). The CDR3 extends over 13 amino acids.

Ten or more counts support this clonotype. V and J are TRBV5-8 and TRBJ1-2; TRBD1 matches at 8 bases. The CDR3 sequence is 15 residues long. Germline CDR1 and CDR2: SGHTS and YDEGEE. Germline trimming cut 5 bases from V and 8 bases from J; bases unmatched to any gene: 14. In DNA, the CDR3 is TGTGCCAGCAGGCCGGGACGGGCCAGGGGGCACGGCTACACCTTC. Its translation is CASRPGRARGHGYTF.

Ten or more counts support this clonotype. This chain joins TRBV19 and TRBJ2-7; the D gene is possibly TRBD2 (5 bases). Germline V CDR1 and CDR2: LNHDA, SQIVND (reference sequence). The CDR3 sequence is 13 residues long. V was shortened by 3 bases and J by 6 bases, with 12 bases between the two germline ends. The CDR3 DNA follows: TGTGCCAGTAGTATCAAGATAGCGAGCGAGCAGTACTTC. Translated: CASSIKIASEQYF.

V usage is TRBV7-9 and J usage is TRBJ2-2, with a weak D call TRBD2 (5 bases). Between the trimmed V and J ends, which lost 5 bases and 3 bases, there was a span of 13 bases. This CDR3 is built from 15 residues. Germline CDR1 is SEHNR and CDR2 is FQNEAQ (reference sequence). The CDR3 region is CASSGAAVDTGELFF. Written as DNA, the CDR3 is TGTGCCAGCAGCGGAGCGGCGGTTGACACCGGGGAGCTGTTTTTT.

This clonotype was detected many times. This rearrangement joins TRBV10-3 to TRBJ2-5, with TRBD1 matching 9 bases. Germline V gene sequence: CDR1 ENHRY, CDR2 SYGVKD. With V trimmed by 10 bases and J by 5 bases, 5 bases remained unmatched. CDR3 length: 12 amino acids. CDR3 residues: CATQGAGETQYF. CDR3 DNA: TGTGCCACACAGGGGGCGGGGGAGACCCAGTACTTC.